The clone carrying this T cell receptor beta chain was counted at least ten times. Its antigen is as yet unknown. This sample was taken from a study of breast tumors, draining lymph nodes, adjacent tissues. Whole-study results and caveats: The lymph node origin of tumor T cells was framed as consistent with a hypothesis, not demonstrated. Compared with lymph nodes, tumors were less diverse; compared with nontumor tissue, more. Tumor and nontumor repertoires were significantly more similar in luminal-like than in basal-like breast cancer.

The CDR3 spans 14 residues. The V gene lost 0 bases and the J gene lost 3 bases, with 8 bases spanning the gap. In germline, CDR1 is ENHRY, CDR2 SYGVKD. TCRdb re-called the multiplex PCR reads with MiXCR, one entry per CDR3 protein. Of about 110,000 distinct CDR3 sequences listed, more than 30% are singletons. The lymph nodes were axillary draining lymph nodes from breast cancer patients. The source material was axillary lymph node tissue. The sequence derives from a female donor with breast cancer. Some clones in this sample may be carry-over from other donors' samples. The V and J genes are TRBV10-3 and TRBJ2-5; D unresolved. The CDR3 region has the DNA TGTGCCATCAGTGAGTCGAGTAGGGAAGAGACCCAGTACTTC. Translation gives CAISESSREETQYF.